A selection of T cell receptor beta chains follows, all from one sample in a study of technical replicates of blood from a few donors. Sequenced by immunoSEQ multiplex PCR; TCRdb stores in-frame clones only, minus some. The sample includes 60,000 to 75,000 clones, around nine tenths seen only once; the top ten take around 5.2%. The sample comprised PBMCs. The receptors come from a human donor in good health. Some clones in this sample may be carry-over from other donors' samples. The CDR3 runs from the conserved cysteine through the conserved F or W. D genes are given only for firm matches. Size tells how often a clone was seen (once, few, many) or the class of an expanded clone, and some rows leave it out.

d_gene: TRBD2; j_gene: TRBJ2-5; abundance: -; v_gene: TRBV6-5; CDR3nt: TGTGCCAGCAGTTACAGCGGGGGGTCCCAAGAGACCCAGTACTTC; CDR3aa: CASSYSGGSQETQYF
d_gene: -; j_gene: TRBJ1-2; abundance: once; v_gene: TRBV5-6; CDR3nt: TGTGCCAGCAGCCGTAGCGACAGGCGGGGGAACTATGGCTACACCTTC; CDR3aa: CASSRSDRRGNYGYTF
d_gene: TRBD2; j_gene: TRBJ2-5; abundance: -; v_gene: TRBV5-4; CDR3nt: TGTGCCAGCAGCTTGGGGGGGGGAGAGACCCAGTACTTC; CDR3aa: CASSLGGGETQYF
d_gene: -; j_gene: TRBJ2-5; abundance: -; v_gene: TRBV2; CDR3nt: TGTGCCAGCAGTGTGATCGGGATTGACCAAGAGACCCAGTACTTC; CDR3aa: CASSVIGIDQETQYF
d_gene: -; j_gene: TRBJ1-3; abundance: -; v_gene: TRBV10-3; CDR3nt: TGTGCCATCAGTGACGGACAAGGAAACACCATATATTTT; CDR3aa: CAISDGQGNTIYF
d_gene: -; j_gene: TRBJ2-5; abundance: -; v_gene: TRBV6-5; CDR3nt: TGTGCCAGCAGTCCACAGGATGGGGGGAAGAAGACCCAGTACTTC; CDR3aa: CASSPQDGGKKTQYF
d_gene: TRBD1; j_gene: TRBJ2-5; abundance: -; v_gene: TRBV28; CDR3nt: TGTGCCAGCAGTTTAACAGGGGGCGCAATGGAGACCCAGTACTTC; CDR3aa: CASSLTGGAMETQYF
d_gene: TRBD2; j_gene: TRBJ2-3; abundance: -; v_gene: TRBV25-1; CDR3nt: TGTGCCAGCAGTAGACGGACTAGCGGGGGAAAGACAGATACGCAGTATTTT; CDR3aa: CASSRRTSGGKTDTQYF
d_gene: -; j_gene: TRBJ1-1; abundance: -; v_gene: TRBV7-8; CDR3nt: TGTGCCAGCAGCGGCTGGGGGGGAGAAGCTTTCTTT; CDR3aa: CASSGWGGEAFF
d_gene: -; j_gene: TRBJ2-1; abundance: -; v_gene: TRBV18; CDR3nt: TGTGCCAGCTCACCACTAGGGACAACCCACAACAATGAGCAGTTCTTC; CDR3aa: CASSPLGTTHNNEQFF
d_gene: TRBD1; j_gene: TRBJ1-2; abundance: -; v_gene: TRBV28; CDR3nt: TGTGCCAGCAGTTCCGGACAGGGAAATTTCGGAGGCTACACCTTC; CDR3aa: CASSSGQGNFGGYTF
d_gene: TRBD1; j_gene: TRBJ1-4; abundance: -; v_gene: TRBV5-6; CDR3nt: TGTGCCAGCAGCGAAACAGGGGTAACTAATGAAAAACTGTTTTTT; CDR3aa: CASSETGVTNEKLFF
d_gene: -; j_gene: TRBJ1-3; abundance: -; v_gene: TRBV6-1; CDR3nt: TGTGCCAGCAACCGGGAGGCAGGGACTGGAAACACCATATATTTT; CDR3aa: CASNREAGTGNTIYF
d_gene: TRBD2; j_gene: TRBJ2-2; abundance: -; v_gene: TRBV5-1; CDR3nt: TGCGCCAGCAGTCTGGCGGGCGGGAGGGCGAACACCGGGGAGCTGTTTTTT; CDR3aa: CASSLAGGRANTGELFF
d_gene: -; j_gene: TRBJ2-7; abundance: -; v_gene: TRBV6-4; CDR3nt: TGTGCCACCGACGCGTTGAGACCCCGGGAAGCCTACGAGCAGTACTTC; CDR3aa: CATDALRPREAYEQYF
d_gene: TRBD2; j_gene: TRBJ2-7; abundance: -; v_gene: TRBV5-1; CDR3nt: TGCGCCAGCAGCCGCCCGGCTAGCGGGGGGGCGCGGGAGCAGTACTTC; CDR3aa: CASSRPASGGAREQYF
d_gene: TRBD2; j_gene: TRBJ2-5; abundance: -; v_gene: TRBV11-2; CDR3nt: TGTGCCAGCAGCTTGCGGCGAGCGGGGGGGGGAGAGACCCAGTACTTC; CDR3aa: CASSLRRAGGGETQYF
d_gene: -; j_gene: TRBJ2-7; abundance: -; v_gene: TRBV7-9; CDR3nt: TGTGCCAGCAGCTTAGGGGCTTTGGATCGTGACGAGCAGTACTTC; CDR3aa: CASSLGALDRDEQYF
d_gene: TRBD1; j_gene: TRBJ2-3; abundance: -; v_gene: TRBV15; CDR3nt: TGTGCCACCAGCAGCGGGACAGGGCTCACAGATACGCAGTATTTT; CDR3aa: CATSSGTGLTDTQYF
d_gene: TRBD2; j_gene: TRBJ2-7; abundance: -; v_gene: TRBV7-8; CDR3nt: TGTGCCAGCAGCTTAGTGGGAGCGGGAGGGGCCTACGAGCAGTACTTC; CDR3aa: CASSLVGAGGAYEQYF
d_gene: TRBD2; j_gene: TRBJ2-3; abundance: -; v_gene: TRBV7-9; CDR3nt: TGTGCCAGCAGGACTAGCGGGGGCACAGATACGCAGTATTTT; CDR3aa: CASRTSGGTDTQYF
d_gene: TRBD1; j_gene: TRBJ1-1; abundance: -; v_gene: TRBV29-1; CDR3nt: TGCAGCGCGTCCAGGGGGACTGAAGCTTTCTTT; CDR3aa: CSASRGTEAFF
d_gene: -; j_gene: TRBJ2-3; abundance: -; v_gene: TRBV7-2; CDR3nt: TGTGCCAGCAGCTTAACGGGCACAGATACGCAGTATTTT; CDR3aa: CASSLTGTDTQYF
d_gene: -; j_gene: TRBJ2-2; abundance: -; v_gene: TRBV6-6; CDR3nt: TGTGCCAGCAGACTAGACCCGAACACCGGGGAGCTGTTTTTT; CDR3aa: CASRLDPNTGELFF
d_gene: TRBD2; j_gene: TRBJ2-5; abundance: -; v_gene: TRBV7-9; CDR3nt: TGTGCCAGCAGCTTAGCGCGGTTCAGCGGGGCGGGGGAGACCCAGTACTTC; CDR3aa: CASSLARFSGAGETQYF